The 20 T cell receptor beta chains below come from one sample, sequenced in a study of cytomegalovirus exposure and HLA in healthy donors. Amplification used 60 Vbeta primers and 13 Jbeta primers. Profiled with immunoSEQ multiplex PCR; TCRdb holds only in-frame clones, not every one. The top ten clones hold 1.5% to 2% of a sample with some 160,000 clones, roughly 85% of them seen once. The specimen was PBMCs. The source is a woman in her thirties in good health and CMV-seronegative.

The V gene is TRBV6-1, the J gene TRBJ2-5, with D unclear. The J call is doubtful: the DNA matches TRBJ2-7 better. The germline CDR1 and CDR2 sequences are MNHNS and SASEGT. The CDR3 consists of 11 residues. CDR3 loop: CASSPFYEQYF. In nucleotides, the CDR3 is TGTGCCAGCAGTCCATTCTACGAGCAGTACTTC.

CDR3 nucleotides: TGTGCCAGCAGTTCTGGACAGCTACTGTTTTTT. Protein product: CASSSGQLLFF. The V gene is TRBV6-5, the J gene TRBJ1-4, with D maybe TRBD1 (6 bases). From germline, CDR1 is MNHEY and CDR2 SVGAGI. This CDR3 is built from 11 residues. Trimming took 4 bases from V and 13 from J, leaving 10 bases between them.

The rearrangement links TRBV6-5 to TRBJ1-1; D is possibly TRBD1 (5 bases). The CDR3 extends over 15 amino acids. V was clipped by 4 bases and J by 6 bases, with 18 bases between them. The germline CDR1 and CDR2 sequences are MNHEY and SVGAGI. DNA of the CDR3: TGTGCCAGCAGTTGGGGCCCTCAGGGCTCAGCTGAAGCTTTCTTT. Amino acid sequence: CASSWGPQGSAEAFF.

The rearrangement uses TRBV5-1 and TRBJ1-2; a possible D gene is TRBD1 (5 bases). The CDR3 covers 13 residues. Trimming took 0 bases from V and 5 from J, leaving 8 bases between them. Germline CDR1 SGHRS, CDR2 YFSETQ. CDR3 loop: CASSLGRVYGYTF. The CDR3 DNA reads as TGCGCCAGCAGCTTGGGCAGGGTTTATGGCTACACCTTC.

The chain joins TRBV11-2 to TRBJ1-2; D unresolved. The CDR3 has 14 amino acids. The V gene lost 2 bases and the J gene lost 4 bases, with 11 bases spanning the gap. CDR1 and CDR2 (germline): SGHAT, FQNNGV. In DNA form, the CDR3 reads TGTGCCAGCAGCTTAATGTCAGGAGGCTATGGCTACACCTTC. Its translation: CASSLMSGGYGYTF.

This clone appeared a single time. The rearrangement joins TRBV5-1 to TRBJ1-1; TRBD1 is a possible D gene (6 bases). Trimming pared 5 bases from V and 9 bases from J, leaving 14 bases between. CDR1 and CDR2 from the germline V gene are SGHRS and YFSETQ. This CDR3 contains 12 residues. The CDR3 region is CASRQIQGKAFF. DNA of the CDR3: TGCGCCAGCAGACAGATACAGGGCAAAGCTTTCTTT. Combining the CDR3 with reference TRBV5-1 and TRBJ1-1 gives the whole variable domain KAGVTQTPRYLIKTRGQQVTLSCSPISGHRSVSWYQQTPGQGLQFLFEYFSETQRNKGNFPGRFSGRQFSNSRSEMNVSTLELGDSALYLCASRQIQGKAFFGQGTRLTVV.

This chain connects TRBV30 to TRBJ1-1, with no clear D. The V gene lost 0 bases and the J gene lost 5 bases, with 10 bases spanning the gap. Germline values: CDR1 GTSNPN, CDR2 SVGIG (reference sequence). The CDR3 is made up of 13 amino acids. CDR3 sequence (DNA): TGTGCCTGGAGTGTCTCCGGGAGTACTGAAGCTTTCTTT. Its protein is CAWSVSGSTEAFF.

The chain joins TRBV7-6 to TRBJ2-7, with 8 bases fitting TRBD2. V lost 3 bases and J lost 2; bases outside the gene matches: 0. The CDR3 spans 13 residues. Germline V gives CDR1 SGHVS, CDR2 FNYEAQ. The CDR3 DNA follows: TGTGCCAGCAGCTTGACTAGCGCCTACGAGCAGTACTTC. Translated: CASSLTSAYEQYF.

The chain has TRBV6-6 and TRBJ2-3; 9 bases align to TRBD2. V was pared by 8 bases and J by 2 bases, with 8 bases of the junction left unmatched. This CDR3 has 15 residues. The germline CDR1 and CDR2 sequences are MNHNY and SVGAGI (reference sequence). In nucleotides, the CDR3 is TGTGCCAGCGCCCAACTAGCGGGCCCCACAGATACGCAGTATTTT. Its translation is CASAQLAGPTDTQYF.

The chain couples TRBV28 to TRBJ1-5; TRBD1 matches 9 bases. The germline gives CDR1 MDHEN, CDR2 SYDVKM. The CDR3 length is 16 residues. V lost 6 bases to trimming and J lost 6 bases; unmatched junction nucleotides: 12. The CDR3: CASSLWEGQGPQPQHF. The CDR3 bases are TGTGCCAGCAGCCTCTGGGAGGGACAGGGTCCTCAGCCCCAGCATTTT.

The chain carries TRBV5-5 and TRBJ2-1, with D perhaps TRBD2 (5 bases). Trimming removed 2 bases at V and 5 bases at J, with 5 bases between. This CDR3 has 12 amino acids. The germline V gene has CDR1 SGHKS and CDR2 YYEKEE (reference sequence). CDR3 nucleotides: TGTGCCAGCAGCTTCGGGGACAATGAGCAGTTCTTC. Its translation: CASSFGDNEQFF.

This chain links TRBV25-1 with TRBJ2-1, with 10 nucleotides matching TRBD1. The CDR3 consists of 16 residues. V gave up 7 bases and J gave up 8 bases; unmatched junction bases: 14. Germline V gives CDR1 MGHDK, CDR2 SYGVNS. The CDR3 nucleotides read TGTGCCAGCACCGAATTAAGGACAGGGGGATCATATGAGCAGTTCTTC. Protein product: CASTELRTGGSYEQFF.

The genes are TRBV15 and TRBJ2-7, with 10 bases identical to TRBD1. Looked up from germline, CDR1 is LNHNV and CDR2 is YYDKDF (reference sequence). CDR3 length equals 15 residues. V gave up 0 bases and J gave up 3 bases; unmatched junction bases: 2. The chain's CDR3 is CATSRDRTGGYEQYF. CDR3 DNA sequence: TGTGCCACCAGCAGAGACAGGACAGGGGGCTACGAGCAGTACTTC. Supplemented by reference TRBV15 and TRBJ2-7, the full variable domain reads DAMVIQNPRYQVTQFGKPVTLSCSQTLNHNVMYWYQQKSSQAPKLLFHYYDKDFNNEADTPDNFQSRRPNTSFCFLDIRSPGLGDTAMYLCATSRDRTGGYEQYFGPGTRLTVT.

J is TRBJ2-7 and V is TRBV9, with D possibly being TRBD1 (5 bases). V dropped 4 bases and J dropped 5 bases, with 13 bases sitting between them. This CDR3 contains 13 residues. CDR1 and CDR2 from the germline V gene are SGDLS and YYNGEE. DNA for the CDR3: TGTGCCAGCAGCAGGTCAGGGTCCCACGAGCAGTACTTC. This encodes CASSRSGSHEQYF.

The sample holds one count of this clone. The V and J genes are TRBV11-1 and TRBJ2-7, with D unclear. This CDR3 has 16 amino acids. Trimming shortened V by 4 bases and J by 4 bases, and 20 bases separated the two germline ends. Per the germline V gene, CDR1 is SGHAT and CDR2 is FQDESV (reference sequence). CDR3 bases: TGTGCCAGCAGCTCCGATTCCAATACTTTTCGTTACGAGCAGTACTTC. It translates to CASSSDSNTFRYEQYF.

The V gene is TRBV7-9, the J gene TRBJ1-2; 7 positions match TRBD1. The CDR3 has 15 amino acids. Germline V gene sequence: CDR1 SEHNR, CDR2 FQNEAQ (reference sequence). The trim removed 5 bases at V and 4 bases at J, leaving 10 bases unmatched. In DNA, the CDR3 is TGTGCCAGCAGCCCCGATGCAGGGGGAAGCTATGGCTACACCTTC. This sequence encodes CASSPDAGGSYGYTF.

The chain combines TRBV11-2 with TRBJ1-1; the D gene is possibly TRBD1 (6 bases). This CDR3 comprises 13 residues. The germline CDR1 and CDR2 sequences are SGHAT and FQNNGV. Trimming shortened V by 5 bases and J by 4 bases, and 11 bases separated the two germline ends. This chain's CDR3 is CASSTDRRTEAFF. The CDR3 DNA sequence: TGTGCCAGCAGCACAGACAGGCGCACTGAAGCTTTCTTT.

The rearrangement joins TRBV5-5 to TRBJ2-2; D is perhaps TRBD2 (6 bases). CDR3 length: 15 amino acids. Trimming stripped 4 bases from V and 5 bases from J, with 15 bases between. Germline V gene lookup returns CDR1 SGHKS and CDR2 YYEKEE (reference sequence). CDR3 residues: CASSPPGVLTGELFF. CDR3 DNA sequence: TGTGCCAGCAGCCCACCGGGAGTGCTTACCGGGGAGCTGTTTTTT.

This sequence joins TRBV30 and TRBJ1-5; D is unresolved. Germline values: CDR1 GTSNPN, CDR2 SVGIG (reference sequence). With 7 bases removed from V and 3 bases from J, the gap between germline ends came to 13 bases. This CDR3 spans 13 amino acids. CDR3 in DNA: TGTGCCTCCCAGACCGCGGACAATCAGCCCCAGCATTTT. The encoded protein is CASQTADNQPQHF.

The CDR3 region has the DNA TGCAGTGCTCCCTCCTCTTTCGAGCAGTACTTC. This codes for CSAPSSFEQYF. The chain is built from TRBV20-1 and TRBJ2-7; D is undetermined. Trimming stripped 5 bases from V and 6 bases from J, with 11 bases between. The CDR3 is made up of 11 amino acids. Germline V lookup: CDR1 DFQATT, CDR2 SNEGSKA (reference sequence).